This T cell receptor beta chain emerged from a study of cytomegalovirus exposure and HLA in healthy donors (dated by TCRdb to about 2017). Describing the broader study: The 650 to 800 repertoires of the first cohort and the approximately 130 validation repertoires were produced on the same platform, according to a later analysis. The study aimed to test whether cataloging public T cell receptors could reveal signatures of past pathogen exposure. Along with the roughly 670-subject first cohort, a separate validation cohort of over a hundred different subjects was used. High-throughput TCR immunosequencing, statistical association of individual TCRs with disease status, and machine learning were combined to predict cytomegalovirus infection status. Overall results and qualifications from the work: Three of the identified cytomegalovirus-associated TCR beta chains were confirmed in vitro to be specific for cytomegalovirus antigens. The authors suggested that the approach could potentially be generalized to other disease states and immunological phenotypes. In both the original and validation cohorts, the classifier was reported to diagnose cytomegalovirus status with high specificity and sensitivity. A later analysis had no HLA typing for the validation cohort, so co-occurrence there was scored across all 110 or so repertoires. Subsequent analysis determined that TCRs grouped into clusters in the first cohort also showed a tendency toward co-occurrence across the roughly 120 validation repertoires, and approximately 94% of cluster scores exceeded 0. Most TCR sequences were observed very rarely across donors, whereas some public TCRs were present in many individuals. The study gave a list of 150 to 200 TCR beta chains associated with cytomegalovirus.

As concerns this clone: What this receptor recognizes is not known. No base quality values were provided; no much bigger clone lies one nucleotide off.

The donors belonged to the validation cohort of 90 to 150 subjects, which was separate from the roughly 670-subject first cohort. The CDR1 and CDR2 encoded by the germline V gene are SGHVS and FNYEAQ. Its CDR3 holds 15 amino acids, cysteine through phenylalanine. Of the read, only the CDR3 DNA is kept; its 45 bases are in frame from base 1. Libraries were made using the immunoSEQ multiplex PCR assay. The paper's processing steps were these. To diagnose cytomegalovirus status from the catalog of TCR beta chain sequences, a statistical classification framework was built. Held by TCRdb, this immuneACCESS table contains in-frame sequences only and omits some clones. Under half of the omission traces to an unresolved V gene where checked; the cause of the rest is unknown. The V and J calls and clone size were taken over from that table, and D and trimming were inferred from the DNA. The sample table shows tens of thousands of clones, and approximately 90% are seen once. Clones ranked in the top ten supply about 1.9% of the sample.

The sequenced sample consisted of PBMCs. The receptor was derived from a man aged 25 to 40 in good health and CMV-seronegative. The rearrangement combines TRBV7-6 with TRBJ2-5; the D segment could be TRBD2, given 7 matching bases. Matching the DNA end better, TRBJ2-7 makes the J call doubtful. The DNA sequence is TGTGCCAGCAGCCCGGGCGGGGGCCGCAAATACGAGCAGTACTTC. It is translated as CASSPGGGRKYEQYF.